The subject of this entry is one TCR beta chain. Germline assignment: CDR1 MNHNS and CDR2 SASEGT. The ends lost 3 bases at V and 5 bases at J; junction bases unmatched: 4. This CDR3 region has 14 residues. These data originate in a study of blood T cell repertoires in COVID-19. About the study: Italy, Spain and the United States were the sources of the convalescent and acute COVID-19 samples. T cells, B-cell-depleted T cells, or PBMCs supplied cDNA or gDNA.

Seattle's cohort entered during active infection and was followed longitudinally. Repertoires were generated with immunoSEQ multiplex PCR, while TCRdb's copy carries only in-frame clones and drops some. The sample lists some 70,000 clones, 80% to 95% occurring once. Input material: peripheral blood. The clonotype was recovered from a middle-aged man with COVID-19, enrolled during active disease. The chain is built from TRBV6-1 and TRBJ2-7, with 10 nucleotides matching TRBD1. CDR3 region: CASSDPGQGDEQYF. The CDR3 nucleotides are TGTGCCAGCAGTGACCCTGGACAGGGGGACGAGCAGTACTTC.